This T cell receptor beta chain came from a study of OX40 agonist ivuxolimab in advanced cancers. Measured with immunoSEQ multiplex PCR; TCRdb has only the in-frame clones, and not every one. This sample has about 70,000 clones, with about four fifths found just once. Looked up from germline, CDR1 is SGHRS and CDR2 is YFSETQ. There are 17 residues in the CDR3. With 3 bases clipped from V and 1 base from J, the junction kept 7 bases outside the gene matches. The starting material was CD4+ or CD8+ T cells sorted from blood, obtained in a trial of the OX40 agonist ivuxolimab. The rearrangement joins TRBV5-1 to TRBJ2-4; TRBD1 agrees at 10 bases. The receptor's source is an adult with an advanced solid tumor such as melanoma, head and neck, liver or kidney cancer. CDR3 protein: CASSSTGGLAAKNIQYF. CDR3 bases: TGCGCCAGCAGCTCGACAGGGGGCCTAGCGGCCAAAAACATTCAGTACTTC.